The present entry profiles one TCR beta chain with its context. The antigen remains unidentified. The data were taken from a study of beta chain features in type 1 diabetes. Germline loops: CDR1 SGHRS, CDR2 YFSETQ. Trimming took off 1 base at V and 4 bases at J, with 21 bases between the two ends. The CDR3 consists of 17 residues. Broader study findings: In the patient group, naive, central memory and Treg TCRB repertoires seemed more alike than in the healthy donor group.

Expressed TCRB transcripts got sequenced, as all isolated RNA was reverse transcribed. TCRdb's table, derived via immunoSEQ multiplex PCR, lists solely in-frame clones and lacks some. Altogether 860,000 or so clones are present, 15% to 20% being singletons, with the ten largest covering 0.02% to 0.025%. Sequencing input: naive CD4+ T cells from blood. The chain links TRBV5-1 to TRBJ2-7, with D possibly being TRBD1 or TRBD2 (6 bases each). This TCR was recovered from a woman aged 18-29 years in good health. The CDR3 DNA is TGCGCCAGCAGCTTGTTAACAGGGTCAGCGGGTAGTTACGAGCAGTACTTC. It codes for CASSLLTGSAGSYEQYF.